This T cell receptor (beta chain) was captured in a study of CD8 T cells in Susac syndrome. The CDR3 spans 16 residues. Germline CDR1 is KGHSH and CDR2 is LQKENI. Deletions cut 0 bases from V and 3 bases from J, with 15 bases between. With random hexamers, reverse transcription was performed on about 0.5 to 1 ug of RNA. TCR beta CDR3 was amplified by immunoSEQ multiplex PCR. This amplification extended across 54 Vbeta and 13 Jbeta segments. TCRdb reprocessed the immunoSEQ multiplex PCR reads via MiXCR and lists one record per CDR3 protein. The sample consists of 350,000 to 550,000 distinct CDR3 sequences, more than 70% of them appearing once. TCR beta from blood CD8+ and CD4+ T cells was sequenced. Those who served as multiple sclerosis controls were treatment-naive patients with stable or active relapsing-remitting disease. The TEMRA cells underwent FACS enrichment, while the CD8+ and CD4+ T cells underwent negative isolation.

This chain connects TRBV18 to TRBJ2-7; D gene uncertain. The TCR originated in a human donor with multiple sclerosis. Sequencing was carried out using CD8+ T cells from PBMCs. CDR3 coding DNA: TGTGCCAGCTCACCACCCAATATCGACGGAAACTACGAGCAGTACTTC. Translation: CASSPPNIDGNYEQYF.